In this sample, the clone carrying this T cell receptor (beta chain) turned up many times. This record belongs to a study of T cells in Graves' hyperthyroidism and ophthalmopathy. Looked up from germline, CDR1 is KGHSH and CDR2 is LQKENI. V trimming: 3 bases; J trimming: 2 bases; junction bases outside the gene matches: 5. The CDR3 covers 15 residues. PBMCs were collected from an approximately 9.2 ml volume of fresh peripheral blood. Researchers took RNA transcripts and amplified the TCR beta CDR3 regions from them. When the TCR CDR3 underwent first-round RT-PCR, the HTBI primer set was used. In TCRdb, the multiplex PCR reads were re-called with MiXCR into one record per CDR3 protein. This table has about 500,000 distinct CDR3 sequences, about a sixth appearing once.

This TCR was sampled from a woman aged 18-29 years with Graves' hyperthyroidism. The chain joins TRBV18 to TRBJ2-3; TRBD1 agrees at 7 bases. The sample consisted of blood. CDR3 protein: CASSPNRGNTDTQYF. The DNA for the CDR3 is TGTGCCAGCTCACCGAACAGGGGCAACACAGATACGCAGTATTTT. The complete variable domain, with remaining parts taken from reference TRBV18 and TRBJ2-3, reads NAGVMQNPRHLVRRRGQEARLRCSPMKGHSHVYWYRQLPEEGLKFMVYLQKENIIDESGMPKERFSAEFPKEGPSILRIQQVVRGDSAAYFCASSPNRGNTDTQYFGPGTRLTVL.